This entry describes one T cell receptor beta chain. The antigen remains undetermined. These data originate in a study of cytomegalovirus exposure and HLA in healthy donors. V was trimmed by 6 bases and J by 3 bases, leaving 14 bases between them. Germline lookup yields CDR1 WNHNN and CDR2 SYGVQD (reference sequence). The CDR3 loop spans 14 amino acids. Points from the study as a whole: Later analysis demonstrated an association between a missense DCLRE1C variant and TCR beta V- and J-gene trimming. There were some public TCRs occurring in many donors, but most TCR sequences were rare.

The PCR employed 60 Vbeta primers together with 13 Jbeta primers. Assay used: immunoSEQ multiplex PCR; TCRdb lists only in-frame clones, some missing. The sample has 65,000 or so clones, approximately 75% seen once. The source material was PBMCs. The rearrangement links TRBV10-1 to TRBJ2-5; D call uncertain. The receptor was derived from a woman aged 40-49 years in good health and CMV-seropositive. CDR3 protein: CASSRSPTKETQYF. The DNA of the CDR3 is TGCGCCAGCAGCAGGTCGCCCACGAAAGAGACCCAGTACTTC.